This is a list of T cell receptor beta chains from one sample in a study of control samples from healthy donors and cancer patients. Data came from immunoSEQ multiplex PCR; TCRdb stores just in-frame clones and leaves some out. The data show roughly 100,000 clones, approximately 90% seen once. The sample was blood. The receptors stem from a woman aged 25 to 39 in good health. Each CDR3 is given with its conserved first and last residue. A D gene is named only where the DNA matches it firmly. Size is stated for part of the rows, as once, few or many counts, or as a class when the clone is expanded.

>13|TRBJ2-5|.|TRBV10-2|.
CASRTGYQETQYF
>17|TRBJ2-7|TRBD2|TRBV7-6|.
CASSRGGGQDPSYEQYF
>16|TRBJ1-1|.|TRBV7-2|.
CASSSPSSASNTEAFF
>14|TRBJ2-7|TRBD2|TRBV6-5|.
CASSYSNTGLAPYF
>15|TRBJ2-7|TRBD2|TRBV7-9|.
CASSYTSGSSYEQYF
>13|TRBJ2-1|.|TRBV4-1|.
CASSQDAGVKQFF
>14|TRBJ1-5|.|TRBV5-1|.
CASSLDGGNQPQHF
>15|TRBJ2-3|TRBD1|TRBV6-5|.
CASSYSSRGRDTQYF
>13|TRBJ2-7|.|TRBV27|.
CASSLKLAYEQYF
>15|TRBJ1-1|.|TRBV4-1|.
CASSQVQRTNTEAFF
>14|TRBJ2-5|TRBD2|TRBV5-4|once
CASSLTSDQETQYF
>13|TRBJ2-4|.|TRBV7-9|.
CASSLGASGFQYF
>15|TRBJ2-3|.|TRBV6-4|.
CASSEGGSRTDTQYF
>11|TRBJ1-1|.|TRBV5-6|.
CASSLSTEAFF
>15|TRBJ1-5|.|TRBV6-1|.
CASSEAQGRGQPQHF
>13|TRBJ2-5|.|TRBV6-5|.
CASSYSGVETQYF
>14|TRBJ2-6|.|TRBV9|.
CASSVQGRANVLTF
>15|TRBJ1-4|TRBD1|TRBV27|.
CASRRTGAGGEKLFF
>15|TRBJ2-1|.|TRBV7-9|.
CASSLAQGRYDEQFF
>12|TRBJ1-1|TRBD1|TRBV5-5|.
CASSTQGKGAFF
>14|TRBJ1-2|.|TRBV4-2|.
CASSQGQMYYGYTF
>14|TRBJ1-2|.|TRBV29-1|.
CSVSPGLLRSGYTF
>16|TRBJ1-3|.|TRBV19|.
CASSIYRARSGNTIYF
>14|TRBJ2-3|TRBD2|TRBV6-5|.
CATRDERGGLTQYF
>17|TRBJ2-3|.|TRBV27|.
CASSSSSSGLFTDTQYF
>16|TRBJ2-3|TRBD2|TRBV5-1|.
CASSPSISGIENTQYF
>14|TRBJ2-7|.|TRBV6-1|.
CASSESGLSYEQYF